This T cell receptor beta chain was recovered during a study of blood T cells in healthy people across ages. Alongside a J-beta primer mix, a sample-barcoded 5' primer served in a second PCR lasting roughly 6 to 12 cycles. TCRdb processed the 5' RACE reads anew with MiXCR; each CDR3 protein has one entry. The sample shows approximately 810,000 distinct CDR3 sequences, 25% to 30% of them seen only once. Caucasian individuals from Russia who were healthy and aged 6 to 90 acted as donors. This clonotype showed up just a few times. As yet, its antigen is unknown. Trimming removed 1 base at V and 6 bases at J, with 10 bases between. CDR1 and CDR2 from the germline V gene are MGHDK and SYGVNS. This CDR3 region has 14 residues. Study findings and constraints: Reliance upon unsorted PBMCs precluded definitive naive versus antigen-experienced comparison.

The origin of this receptor is a woman of 80 years or more in good health. The gene calls are TRBV25-1 and TRBJ2-1; no reliable D call. The sequencing sample was made of blood. In nucleotides, the CDR3 is TGTGCCAGCAGTGAATTGGGGTCCGGCAATGAGCAGTTCTTC. Its translation: CASSELGSGNEQFF.